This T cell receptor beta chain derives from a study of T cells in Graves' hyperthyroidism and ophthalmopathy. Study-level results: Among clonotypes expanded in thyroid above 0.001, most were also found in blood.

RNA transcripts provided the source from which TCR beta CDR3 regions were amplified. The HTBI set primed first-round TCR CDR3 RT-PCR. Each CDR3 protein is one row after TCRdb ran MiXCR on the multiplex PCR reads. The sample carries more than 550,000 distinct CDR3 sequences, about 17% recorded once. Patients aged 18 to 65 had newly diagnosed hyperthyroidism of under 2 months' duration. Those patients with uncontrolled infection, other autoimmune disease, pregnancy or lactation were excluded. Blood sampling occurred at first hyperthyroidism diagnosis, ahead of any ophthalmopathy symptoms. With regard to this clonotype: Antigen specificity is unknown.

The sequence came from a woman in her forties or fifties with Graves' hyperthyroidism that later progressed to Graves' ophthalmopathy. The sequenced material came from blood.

The CDR3 reads CASQSGGAPTGELFF. CDR3 sequence (DNA): TGTGCCAGCCAGAGCGGGGGGGCCCCCACCGGGGAGCTGTTTTTT. The chain uses TRBV9 and TRBJ2-2, with 10 bases lining up with TRBD2. The CDR3 extends over 15 amino acids. Losses at the gene ends were 7 bases for V and 4 bases for J; bases not matched to a gene: 7. Germline V gene data show CDR1 as SGDLS and CDR2 as YYNGEE.